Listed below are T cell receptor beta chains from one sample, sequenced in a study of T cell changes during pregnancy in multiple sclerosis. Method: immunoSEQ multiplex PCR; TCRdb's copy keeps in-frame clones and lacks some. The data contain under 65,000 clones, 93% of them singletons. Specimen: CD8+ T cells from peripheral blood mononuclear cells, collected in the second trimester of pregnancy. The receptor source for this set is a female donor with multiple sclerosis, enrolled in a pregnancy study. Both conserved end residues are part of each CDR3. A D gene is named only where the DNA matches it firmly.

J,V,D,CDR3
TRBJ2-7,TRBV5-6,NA,CASSRGGGLEQYF
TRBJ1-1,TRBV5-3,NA,CARSLVQGMNTEAFF
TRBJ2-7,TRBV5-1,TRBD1,CASSFRASETGGEQYF
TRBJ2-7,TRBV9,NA,CASSPPTEEYEQYF
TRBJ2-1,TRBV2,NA,CASSERGVDEQFF
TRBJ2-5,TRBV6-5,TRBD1,CASRMDRGLETQYF
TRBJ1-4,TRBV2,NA,CASSRQITNEKLFF
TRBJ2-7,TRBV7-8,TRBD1,CASSFTGGSYEQYF
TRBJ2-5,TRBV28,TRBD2,CASSPGTSGRLGETQYF
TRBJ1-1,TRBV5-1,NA,CASSLDVGGSTEAFF
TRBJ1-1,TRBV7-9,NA,CASSSLRGATEAFF
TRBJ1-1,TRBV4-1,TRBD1,CASSQGGTGPQTEAFF
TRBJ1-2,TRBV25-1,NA,CASSEGAEIIYGYTF
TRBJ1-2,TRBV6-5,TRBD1,CASSYAQGARYGYTF
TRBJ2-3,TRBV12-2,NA,CASRLGWDRTFRSDTQYF
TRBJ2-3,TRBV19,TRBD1,CASIPTGAYTQYF
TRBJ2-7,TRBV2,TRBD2,CASSEVASGRESSRF
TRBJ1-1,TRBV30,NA,CAWSPAGYTEAFF
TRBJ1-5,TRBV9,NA,CASSVGGQIHQPQHF
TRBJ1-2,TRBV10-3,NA,CAISESTGLNYGYTF
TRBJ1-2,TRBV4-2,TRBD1,CASSQEATGGASRGGYTF
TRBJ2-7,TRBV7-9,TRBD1,CASSLIQGVKDEQYF
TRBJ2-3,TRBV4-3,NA,CASSQDRGGLADTQYF
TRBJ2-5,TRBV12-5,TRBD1,CASGLGQGYETQYF
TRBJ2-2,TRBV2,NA,CASSEGTHSTGELFF
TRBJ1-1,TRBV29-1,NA,CSGGRENTEAFF
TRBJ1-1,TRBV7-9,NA,CASRSTASTGGRTEAFF
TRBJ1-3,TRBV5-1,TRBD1,CASSLAGLTGPTGNTIYF
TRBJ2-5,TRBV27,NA,CASSPRTEGGETQYF
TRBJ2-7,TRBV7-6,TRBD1,CASSLALGGEEEQYF
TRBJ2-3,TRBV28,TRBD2,CASNGASGLTDTQYF
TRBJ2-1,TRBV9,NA,CASSVGEDEQFF